In this sample, the clone carrying this T cell receptor (beta chain) turned up many times. The CDR3 runs 15 residues. The germline gives CDR1 DFQATT, CDR2 SNEGSKA (reference sequence). Trimming removed 5 bases from V and 5 bases from J, with 18 bases in between. The record originates from a study of naive and memory T cell subsets. Four PCR rounds used nested alpha and beta constant region primers plus the SP2 primer. Via MiXCR, TCRdb re-called the UMI-ligation and nested PCR reads, giving one row per CDR3 protein. The sample has about 37,000 distinct CDR3 sequences; approximately 11% are singletons. Treatment defined: skin biopsy from PPD injection site in Mantoux-positive individual. A UMI-containing oligonucleotide was joined by 3' ligation to the TCR cDNA template. Tuberculin skin test biopsies were taken where PPD was injected in Mantoux-positive people.

Specimen: skin, collected from a tuberculin skin test site. This receptor was identified in an adult in good health. The gene calls are TRBV20-1 and TRBJ2-2, with D possibly being TRBD2 (6 bases). CDR3 region: CSAGGSDRGTGELFF. In nucleotides, the CDR3 is TGCAGTGCTGGGGGGTCGGACCGGGGGACCGGGGAGCTGTTTTTT.